Presented here are 16 T cell receptor beta chains from one specimen sequenced in a study of cytotoxic CD8 clonotypes in ibrutinib-treated CLL. The repertoire was sequenced with immunoSEQ multiplex PCR; TCRdb's copy has only in-frame clones and lacks some. The sample shows just over 200,000 clones, 75% to 85% of them seen only once. Source: PBMCs, taken after 12 months of ibrutinib treatment. The source is a human donor with chronic lymphocytic leukemia.

This chain connects TRBV2 to TRBJ2-2; D gene ambiguous. The length of the CDR3 is 14 residues. Trimming cost V 1 base and J 2 bases, with 5 bases left between them. Germline CDR1 is SNHLY and CDR2 is FYNNEI. The CDR3 coding sequence is TGTGCCAGCAGTGAAGAGGTTAACACCGGGGAGCTGTTTTTT. Translating gives CASSEEVNTGELFF.

This clone was detected a few times. The identical CDR3 is also encoded by other nucleotide sequences in the sample. The V call is TRBV18, the J call TRBJ2-7; D assignment may be TRBD1 or TRBD2 (6 bases each). V was cut by 3 bases and J by 0 bases, with 12 bases left in between. The CDR3 covers 15 residues. Germline loops: CDR1 KGHSH, CDR2 LQKENI. The CDR3 region has the DNA TGTGCCAGCTCACCGGCCGGGGGCCCCTCCTACGAGCAGTACTTC. Its protein product is CASSPAGGPSYEQYF.

J is TRBJ1-2 and V is TRBV30; no clear D. The CDR3 spans 12 residues. Germline CDR1 GTSNPN, CDR2 SVGIG (reference sequence). V was cut by 2 bases and J by 3 bases, with 7 bases left in between. Here the CDR3 DNA reads TGTGCCTGGAGTTCCGAGGACTATGGCTACACCTTC. Its protein product is CAWSSEDYGYTF.

This chain uses TRBV6-5 with TRBJ1-1; D ambiguous. The length of the CDR3 is 15 residues. The germline CDR1 and CDR2 sequences are MNHEY and SVGAGI. Trimming took off 6 bases at V and 0 bases at J, with 14 bases between the two ends. CDR3: CASSPMHSMNTEAFF. In DNA form, the CDR3 reads TGTGCCAGCAGCCCCATGCACAGTATGAACACTGAAGCTTTCTTT.

The chain has TRBV4-2 and TRBJ2-2, with 7 bases identical to TRBD2. Unmatched junction bases numbered 15, after V lost 5 bases and J lost 3 bases. This CDR3 has 18 residues. Germline loops: CDR1 LGHNA, CDR2 YNFKEQ. The CDR3 region is CASSAQSVERGYTGELFF. CDR3 DNA: TGTGCCAGCAGCGCACAAAGCGTAGAGCGGGGATACACCGGGGAGCTGTTTTTT.

V and J are TRBV6-5 and TRBJ2-1; no firm D call. Germline V gives CDR1 MNHEY, CDR2 SVGAGI. V was shortened by 8 bases and J by 3 bases, with 8 bases between the two germline ends. The CDR3 runs 12 residues. CDR3 DNA: TGTGCCAGCGCCCAACTCTACAATGAGCAGTTCTTC. Translated, it gives CASAQLYNEQFF.

V usage is TRBV10-1 and J usage is TRBJ2-7, with 14 bases aligning to TRBD2. CDR3 length equals 15 residues. CDR1 is WNHNN, CDR2 SYGVQD, per germline (reference sequence). The V segment lost 5 bases and the J segment 4 bases; nucleotides outside the gene matches: 4. The chain's CDR3 is CASSHGTSGSYEQYF. The CDR3 nucleotides are TGCGCCAGCAGTCACGGGACTAGCGGGAGTTACGAGCAGTACTTC.

The chain carries TRBV4-3 and TRBJ2-5, with a tentative D call TRBD1 (6 bases). Germline assignment: CDR1 LGHNA and CDR2 YSLEER. The CDR3 length is 16 residues. V shed 1 base and J shed 5 bases, with 17 bases lying between them. Here the CDR3 reads CASSQGEQGDWETQYF. In DNA form, the CDR3 reads TGCGCCAGCAGCCAAGGAGAACAGGGTGATTGGGAGACCCAGTACTTC.

The chain is built from TRBV5-6 and TRBJ2-6, with D hard to call. Deletions cut 3 bases from V and 2 bases from J, with 6 bases between. The CDR3 is 14 residues long. Germline loops: CDR1 SGHDT, CDR2 YYEEEE. CDR3 region: CASSYYTGANVLTF. The DNA for the CDR3 is TGTGCCAGCAGCTACTATACTGGGGCCAACGTCCTGACTTTC.

Concerning this clone: At one end the junction does not follow the germline gene, possibly because of a read error. The V gene is TRBV7-7, the J gene TRBJ2-7, with D perhaps being TRBD1 or TRBD2 (5 bases each). The CDR3 consists of 15 residues. Germline values: CDR1 SSHAT, CDR2 FNYEAQ (reference sequence). CDR3: CASSLGAGSTYEQYF. CDR3 in DNA: TGTGCTAGCAGCTTAGGGGCGGGTTCGACCTACGAGCAGTACTTC.

This chain connects TRBV5-1 to TRBJ2-1; TRBD1 is a possible D gene (7 bases). In germline, CDR1 is SGHRS, CDR2 YFSETQ. V gave up 5 bases and J gave up 2 bases, with 11 bases separating them. The CDR3 contains 14 residues. CDR3 sequence reads: CASSPGGTYNEQFF. In DNA form, the CDR3 reads TGCGCCAGCAGTCCAGGGGGGACCTACAATGAGCAGTTCTTC. Variable domain in full (rest from reference TRBV5-1 and TRBJ2-1): KAGVTQTPRYLIKTRGQQVTLSCSPISGHRSVSWYQQTPGQGLQFLFEYFSETQRNKGNFPGRFSGRQFSNSRSEMNVSTLELGDSALYLCASSPGGTYNEQFFGPGTRLTVL.

The V call is TRBV10-1, the J call TRBJ1-1; D remains unclear. The CDR3 has 12 residues. The germline gives CDR1 WNHNN, CDR2 SYGVQD (reference sequence). V was clipped by 4 bases and J by 5 bases, with 8 bases between them. CDR3 sequence: CASSASRTEAFF. Here the CDR3 DNA reads TGCGCCAGCAGTGCCTCGAGGACTGAAGCTTTCTTT.

The chain links TRBV5-6 to TRBJ1-2, with a possible D match to TRBD1 (6 bases). From germline, CDR1 is SGHDT and CDR2 YYEEEE. Trimming took off 1 base at V and 0 bases at J, with 10 bases between the two ends. CDR3 length: 15 amino acids. The CDR3 DNA reads as TGTGCCAGCAGCTTGTCAGGGGCTGCTAACTATGGCTACACCTTC. Amino acids: CASSLSGAANYGYTF.

This rearrangement joins TRBV11-1 to TRBJ2-1; D not resolved. V lost 5 bases and J lost 6, with 14 bases in between. CDR3 length equals 14 residues. The germline gives CDR1 SGHAT, CDR2 FQDESV (reference sequence). CDR3 residues: CASSPPVESNEQFF. CDR3 in DNA: TGTGCCAGCAGCCCCCCCGTCGAGAGCAATGAGCAGTTCTTC. The variable domain in full, with the rest retrieved from reference TRBV11-1 and TRBJ2-1, is EAEVAQSPRYKITEKSQAVAFWCDPISGHATLYWYRQILGQGPELLVQFQDESVVDDSQLPKDRFSAERLKGVDSTLKIQPAELGDSAMYLCASSPPVESNEQFFGPGTRLTVL.

V and J are TRBV5-1 and TRBJ2-2; a possible D gene is TRBD1 (6 bases). V was clipped by 4 bases and J by 0 bases, with 10 bases between them. Germline V lookup: CDR1 SGHRS, CDR2 YFSETQ. This CDR3 comprises 15 residues. The CDR3 reads CASSRDNPNTGELFF. The CDR3 DNA follows: TGCGCCAGCAGCCGGGACAACCCGAACACCGGGGAGCTGTTTTTT.

V usage is TRBV10-3 and J usage is TRBJ2-5, with 7 positions matching TRBD1. Germline V gene lookup returns CDR1 ENHRY and CDR2 SYGVKD. The CDR3 consists of 14 residues. The V segment lost 6 bases and the J segment 5 bases; nucleotides outside the gene matches: 9. DNA for the CDR3: TGTGCCATCAGCTCCGACAGGGTGGAGGAGACCCAGTACTTC. Translation: CAISSDRVEETQYF.